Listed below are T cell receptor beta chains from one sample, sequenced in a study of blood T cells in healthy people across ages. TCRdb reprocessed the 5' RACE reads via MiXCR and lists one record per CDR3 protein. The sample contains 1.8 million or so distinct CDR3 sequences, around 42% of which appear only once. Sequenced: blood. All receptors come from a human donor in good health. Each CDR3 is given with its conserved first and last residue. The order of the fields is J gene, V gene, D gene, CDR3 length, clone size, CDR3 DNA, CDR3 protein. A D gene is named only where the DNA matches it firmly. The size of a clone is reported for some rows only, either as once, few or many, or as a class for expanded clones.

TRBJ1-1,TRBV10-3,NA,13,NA,TGTGCCATCACCGAGACAGCCAACACTGAAGCTTTCTTT,CAITETANTEAFF
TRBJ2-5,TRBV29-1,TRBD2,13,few,TGCAGCGTGCGGACTAGCGGGGGTGAGACCCAGTACTTC,CSVRTSGGETQYF
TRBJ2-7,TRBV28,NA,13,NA,TGTGCCAGCATCAAACCCGGGAGTGACAGACAGTACTTC,CASIKPGSDRQYF
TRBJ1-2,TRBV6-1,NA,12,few,TGTGCCAGCAGTGACAGGAACTATGGCTACACCTTC,CASSDRNYGYTF
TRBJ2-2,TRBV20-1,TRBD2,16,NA,TGCAGTGCTAGAGGGCTAGCGGGGCCCAACACCGGGGAGCTGTTTTTT,CSARGLAGPNTGELFF
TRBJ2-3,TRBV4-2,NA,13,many,TGTGCCAGCAGCCAAGAGATAACAGATACGCAGTATTTT,CASSQEITDTQYF
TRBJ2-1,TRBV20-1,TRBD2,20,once,TGCAGTGCTAGAGATCAATATAGCGGGGGGCCCTCGTCCTCCTACAATGAGCAGTTCTTC,CSARDQYSGGPSSSYNEQFF
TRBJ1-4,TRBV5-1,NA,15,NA,TGCGCCAGCAGCTTGATGGGCAGCATTAATGAAAAACTGTTTTTT,CASSLMGSINEKLFF
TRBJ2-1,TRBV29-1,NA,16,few,TGCAGCGTTGAAGTGGGCGCTATTGGGTCCTACAATGAGCAGTTCTTC,CSVEVGAIGSYNEQFF
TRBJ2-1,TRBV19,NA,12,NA,TGTGCCAGTAGTATGGGGTCGTCTGAGCAGTTCTTC,CASSMGSSEQFF
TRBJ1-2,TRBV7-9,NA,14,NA,TGTGCCAGCAGTCAAAGGGGAATCAACTATGGCTACACCTTC,CASSQRGINYGYTF
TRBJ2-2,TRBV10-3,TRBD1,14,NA,TGTGCCATCAATATACAGGGGGCAACCGGGGAGCTGTTTTTT,CAINIQGATGELFF
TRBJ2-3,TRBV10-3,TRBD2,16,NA,TGTGCCATCAGTGAGTCTGTAGCGGGGGGCACAGATACGCAGTATTTT,CAISESVAGGTDTQYF
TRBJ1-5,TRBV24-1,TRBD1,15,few,TGTGCCACCAGTGATTCGGGGACAGTCAATCAGCCCCAGCATTTT,CATSDSGTVNQPQHF
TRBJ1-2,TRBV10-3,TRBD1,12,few,TGTGCCATCAGGGCTACAGGGGTAGGCTACACCTTC,CAIRATGVGYTF
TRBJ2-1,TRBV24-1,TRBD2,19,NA,TGTGTCACCAGTGATCTCGGACTAGCGGGGGGGTCCCGAAGCAATGAGCAGTTCTTC,CVTSDLGLAGGSRSNEQFF
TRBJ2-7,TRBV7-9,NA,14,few,TGTGCCAGCAGCATCACGGGGGACCAATACGAGCAGTACTTC,CASSITGDQYEQYF
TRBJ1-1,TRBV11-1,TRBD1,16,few,TGTGCCAGCAGCTTAGCCGACAGGGTATGGGTGACTGAAGCTTTCTTT,CASSLADRVWVTEAFF
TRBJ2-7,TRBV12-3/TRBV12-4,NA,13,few,TGTGCCAGCAGTTTCATGGGGCCCTACGAGCAGTACTTC,CASSFMGPYEQYF
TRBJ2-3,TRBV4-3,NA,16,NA,TGCGCCAGCAGCCAGGCTCCCTCTATAGCGGTCGATACGCAGTATTTT,CASSQAPSIAVDTQYF
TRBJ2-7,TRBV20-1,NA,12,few,TGCAGTGCTAGAGGCGTACCCTACGAGCAGTACTTC,CSARGVPYEQYF
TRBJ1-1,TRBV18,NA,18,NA,TGTGCCAGCTCACTGTTAGGTGGCAGGGTAGCGCCGAACACTGAAGCTTTCTTT,CASSLLGGRVAPNTEAFF
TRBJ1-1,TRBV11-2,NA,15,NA,TGTGCCAGCAGCCCCCAGGGAGGGGCGGGTGGCCCAGCTTTCTTT,CASSPQGGAGGPAFF
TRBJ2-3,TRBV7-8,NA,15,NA,TGTGCCAGCAGCCGTAATTCCGGACGGACGAATACGCAGTATTTT,CASSRNSGRTNTQYF
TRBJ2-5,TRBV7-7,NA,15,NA,TGTGCCAGCAGCCCAACTACCGGCGGGGAAGAGACCCAGTACTTC,CASSPTTGGEETQYF
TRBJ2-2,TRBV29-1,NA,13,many,TGCAGCGTTGAAGATTTTGGAGACGGGGAGCTGTTTTTT,CSVEDFGDGELFF
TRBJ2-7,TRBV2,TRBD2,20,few,TGTGCCAGCAGTGCTTCTCCTCTACTAGCGGGGGCAATTAGCTCCTACGAGCAGTACTTC,CASSASPLLAGAISSYEQYF
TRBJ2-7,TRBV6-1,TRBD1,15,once,TGTGCCGGCAGTCAAGGACAGGGTATTATATACGAGCAGTACTTC,CAGSQGQGIIYEQYF
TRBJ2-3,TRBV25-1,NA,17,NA,TGTGCCAGCGCTGGAGGCCTAGGGGTCCCGAACACAGATACGCAGTATTTT,CASAGGLGVPNTDTQYF
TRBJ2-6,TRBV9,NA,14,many,TGTGCCAGCAGCGTAGACTCTGGGGCCAACGTCCTGACTTTC,CASSVDSGANVLTF
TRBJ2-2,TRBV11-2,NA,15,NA,TGTGCCAGCAGCTTAGATTTGTTCGGTCACGGGGAGCTGTTTTTT,CASSLDLFGHGELFF
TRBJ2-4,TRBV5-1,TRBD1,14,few,TGCGCCAGCAGCTCACGTCCGACAGGGATCAAGCAGTACTTC,CASSSRPTGIKQYF
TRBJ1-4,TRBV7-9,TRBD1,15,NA,TGTGCCAGCAGCCAACAGGGGAGCGGGGATGAAAAACTGTTTTTT,CASSQQGSGDEKLFF
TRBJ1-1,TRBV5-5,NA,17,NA,TGTGCCAGCAGCTTGGGGCGGGCAGATATCATGAACACTGAAGCTTTCTTT,CASSLGRADIMNTEAFF
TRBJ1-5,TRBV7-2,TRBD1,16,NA,TGTGCCAGCAGTTCCGGGACAGGGGCGGTCAATCAGCCCCAGCATTTT,CASSSGTGAVNQPQHF
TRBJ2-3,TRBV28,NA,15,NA,TGTGCCAGCAGTCCACAGGGAACCGACACAGATACGCAGTATTTT,CASSPQGTDTDTQYF
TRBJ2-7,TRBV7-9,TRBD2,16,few,TGTGCCAGCAGCCCGAATCCGGGACTAGCGGACTACGAGCAGTACTTC,CASSPNPGLADYEQYF
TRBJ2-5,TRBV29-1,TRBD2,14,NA,TGCAGCGCTCCGGGGGGTCCGTACCAAGAGACCCAGTACTTC,CSAPGGPYQETQYF
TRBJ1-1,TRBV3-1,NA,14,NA,TGTGCCAGCAGCCAAGAAGCGGGGGGCACTGAAGCTTTCTTT,CASSQEAGGTEAFF
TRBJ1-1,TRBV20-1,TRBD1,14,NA,TGCAGTGCGTTCGACAGGGTTGGGAACACTGAAGCTTTCTTT,CSAFDRVGNTEAFF
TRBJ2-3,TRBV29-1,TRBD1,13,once,TGCAGCGTTGTCAGGGGGAGAATAGATACGCAGTATTTT,CSVVRGRIDTQYF
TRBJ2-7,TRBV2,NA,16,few,TGTGCCAGCAAACCCCAAAGGACGGATAGCTCCTACGAGCAGTACTTC,CASKPQRTDSSYEQYF
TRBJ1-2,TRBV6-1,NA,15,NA,TGTGCCAGCAGTGAAGTCGGACAGCACTACTATGGCTACACCTTC,CASSEVGQHYYGYTF
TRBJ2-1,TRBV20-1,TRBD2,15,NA,TGCAGTGCTAGAGATCCCCTCACTAGCGCCAATGAGCAGTTCTTC,CSARDPLTSANEQFF
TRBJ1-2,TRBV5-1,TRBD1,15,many,TGCGCCAGCAGCCCCGGGACAGCGGGGTTCTATGGCTACACCTTC,CASSPGTAGFYGYTF
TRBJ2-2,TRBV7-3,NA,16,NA,TGTGCCAGCAGCTTTCTACGCCCGACGGCGACCGGGGAGCTGTTTTTT,CASSFLRPTATGELFF
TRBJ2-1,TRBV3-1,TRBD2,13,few,TGTGCCAGCAGCCAACGGAGCGGGGGGGCGGTGTTCTTC,CASSQRSGGAVFF
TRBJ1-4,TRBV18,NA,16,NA,TGTGCCAGCTCTCTAGGACACACAGCAACTAATGAAAAACTGTTTTTT,CASSLGHTATNEKLFF
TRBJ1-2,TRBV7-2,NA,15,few,TGTGCCAGCAGCTCCCAGCCTCAGGGGTTTAGTGGCTACACCTTC,CASSSQPQGFSGYTF
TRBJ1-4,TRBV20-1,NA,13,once,TGCAGTGCTAGGGGATCAGCTAATGAAAAACTGTTTTTT,CSARGSANEKLFF
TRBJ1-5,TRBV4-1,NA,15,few,TGCGCCAGCAGCCAAGAAGGCGGACGCAATCAGCCCCAGCATTTT,CASSQEGGRNQPQHF
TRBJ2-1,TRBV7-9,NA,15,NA,TGTGTCAGCAGCCTAAGTGAAACCTCCTACAATGAGCAGTTCTTC,CVSSLSETSYNEQFF
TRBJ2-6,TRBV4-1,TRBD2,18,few,TGCGCCAGCAGCCAAAGCGGGGGGCAGGTCTCTGGGGCCAACGTCCTGACTTTC,CASSQSGGQVSGANVLTF
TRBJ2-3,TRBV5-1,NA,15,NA,TGCGCCAGCAGCTTGGTGGCTCGGCGGACAGATACGCAGTATTTT,CASSLVARRTDTQYF
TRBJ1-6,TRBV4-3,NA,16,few,TGCGCCAGCAGCCTGCTCCGGGACCGCGAAGATTCACCCCTCCACTTT,CASSLLRDREDSPLHF
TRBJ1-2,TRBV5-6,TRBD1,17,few,TGTGCCAGCAGCGCGACAGCGGGACAGGGGGAGCGATATGGCTACACCTTC,CASSATAGQGERYGYTF